This passage covers 14 T cell receptor beta chains from one sample sequenced in a study of Ad26.COV2.S vaccination and SARS-CoV-2 variants. The assay was immunoSEQ multiplex PCR, and TCRdb's table has in-frame clones only and misses some. The data show approximately 300,000 clones, roughly 86% seen once. Treatment denoted: about 20 received Ad26.COV2.S at low or high dose, single or two shots; roughly five received placebo; per-sample allocation not given. Collection of samples fell on day 63 after the first vaccine or placebo injection. Specimen: peripheral blood, collected in a trial of Ad26.COV2.S vaccine versus placebo. The receptors derive from a person between 18 and 59 years old who received the Ad26.COV2.S COVID-19 vaccine or a placebo.

The V gene is TRBV6-6, the J gene TRBJ2-5, with D possibly TRBD2 on 5 matching bases. Germline V gene lookup returns CDR1 MNHNY and CDR2 SVGAGI (reference sequence). The CDR3 has 11 amino acids. Between the trimmed V and J ends, which lost 5 bases and 5 bases, there was a span of 6 bases. CDR3 in amino acids: CASSTGETQYF. The CDR3 nucleotides read TGTGCCAGCAGTACGGGGGAGACCCAGTACTTC.

The chain recombines TRBV13 with TRBJ2-1; possibly TRBD1 for D (5 bases). Trimming removed 0 bases at V and 0 bases at J, with 15 bases between. The V gene's germline CDR1 is PRHDT and CDR2 FYEKMQ (reference sequence). This CDR3 is 18 amino acids long. This chain's CDR3 is CASSLGLGPLSSYNEQFF. In DNA, the CDR3 is TGTGCCAGCAGCTTAGGCCTGGGGCCATTGAGCTCCTACAATGAGCAGTTCTTC.

J is TRBJ2-5 and V is TRBV11-2, with D maybe TRBD2 (6 bases). Germline CDR1 reads SGHAT; CDR2 reads FQNNGV. Trimming left V 1 base short and J 7 bases short, with 7 bases between. CDR3 length: 12 amino acids. DNA of the CDR3: TGTGCCAGCAGCTTAGTCGGGGGGACCCAGTACTTC. Translating gives CASSLVGGTQYF.

This chain links TRBV7-8 with TRBJ1-6; D might be TRBD1 (6 bases). The CDR3 has 15 amino acids. The germline V and J ends were trimmed by 5 bases and 6 bases, with 14 bases remaining between them. Germline V gene lookup returns CDR1 SGHVS and CDR2 FQNEAQ. CDR3 residues: CASSPGGGGNSPLHF. The CDR3 coding sequence is TGTGCCAGCAGCCCCGGGGGCGGGGGTAATTCACCCCTCCACTTT.

This rearrangement joins TRBV18 to TRBJ2-1; 12 bases are a match to TRBD2. The CDR3 consists of 14 residues. Germline CDR1 is KGHSH and CDR2 is LQKENI. Trimming took 6 bases from V and 4 from J; bases not matched to a gene: 1. The CDR3 sequence: CASSLAGGYNEQFF. CDR3 sequence (DNA): TGTGCCAGCTCCCTAGCGGGGGGGTACAATGAGCAGTTCTTC.

The CDR3 bases are TGCGCCAGCAGCCAGGACAGGACTACCTCCTACGAGCAGTACTTC. Translated: CASSQDRTTSYEQYF. The chain joins TRBV4-3 to TRBJ2-7, with a possible D match to TRBD1 (7 bases). The V end was cut by 3 bases, the J end by 0 bases, with 12 bases between. The CDR3 runs to 15 residues. Germline CDR1 and CDR2: LGHNA and YSLEER.

The V and J genes are TRBV5-1 and TRBJ2-5, with TRBD1 matching 9 bases. The V gene's germline CDR1 is SGHRS and CDR2 YFSETQ. V gave up 4 bases and J gave up 6 bases; unmatched junction bases: 10. The CDR3 loop spans 15 amino acids. Here the CDR3 DNA reads TGCGCCAGCAGCCCAGGGGACAGGGCTCCAAAGACCCAGTACTTC. It codes for CASSPGDRAPKTQYF.

The chain is built from TRBV29-1 and TRBJ1-2; 8 positions match TRBD1. Germline V lookup: CDR1 SQVTM, CDR2 ANQGSEA. The CDR3 sequence is 11 residues long. Trimming cost V 7 bases and J 7 bases; bases outside gene matches: 5. For the CDR3, the DNA is TGCAGCGCGGACAGGGAGGGTGGCTACACCTTC. Residues: CSADREGGYTF.

The chain employs TRBV2 and TRBJ1-2, with a weak D call TRBD1 (6 bases). The V end was cut by 5 bases, the J end by 4 bases, with 11 bases between. Germline loops: CDR1 SNHLY, CDR2 FYNNEI. The CDR3 is 13 amino acids. The CDR3 nucleotides are TGTGCCAGCAGTACGGGACACACCTATGGCTACACCTTC. Translated, it gives CASSTGHTYGYTF. Supplemented by reference TRBV2 and TRBJ1-2, the full variable domain reads EPEVTQTPSHQVTQMGQEVILRCVPISNHLYFYWYRQILGQKVEFLVSFYNNEISEKSEIFDDQFSVERPDGSNFTLKIRSTKLEDSAMYFCASSTGHTYGYTFGSGTRLTVV.

The chain recombines TRBV6-5 with TRBJ1-1, with TRBD1 as a possible D gene (5 bases). Germline V CDR1 and CDR2: MNHEY, SVGAGI. This CDR3 is built from 12 residues. Trimming removed 5 bases at V and 7 bases at J, with 11 bases between. The CDR3 is CASSRGTGEAFF. CDR3 DNA: TGTGCCAGCAGTCGCGGGACGGGTGAAGCTTTCTTT.

This clone appeared a few times. The chain has TRBV5-1 and TRBJ1-6; D unresolved. The CDR3 runs 14 residues. Germline V gene data show CDR1 as SGHRS and CDR2 as YFSETQ. V lost 1 base and J lost 0, with 2 bases in between. CDR3 protein: CASSLSSYNSPLHF. As DNA, the CDR3 is TGCGCCAGCAGCTTGAGCTCCTATAATTCACCCCTCCACTTT.

The chain links TRBV11-2 to TRBJ2-7; D remains unclear. In germline, CDR1 is SGHAT, CDR2 FQNNGV. The V and J ends lost 8 bases and 7 bases respectively, with 9 bases between them. This CDR3 region has 10 residues. The CDR3 is CASRLREQYF. The CDR3 DNA reads TGTGCCAGCCGACTTCGAGAGCAGTACTTC.

A single count supports this clone. The chain has TRBV3-1 (or the pseudogene TRBV3-2) and TRBJ1-1; D ambiguous. The CDR3 runs 14 residues. V was pared by 2 bases and J by 1 base, with 8 bases between. Per germline, CDR1 LGHDT and CDR2 YNNKEL (reference sequence). The CDR3 loop is CASSQRSPNTEAFF. DNA of the CDR3: TGTGCCAGCAGCCAAAGGTCCCCGAACACTGAAGCTTTCTTT.

The chain uses TRBV5-6 and TRBJ1-4, with D perhaps matching TRBD1 (5 bases). Trimming left V 4 bases short and J 7 bases short, with 14 bases between. The length of the CDR3 is 14 residues. The V gene's germline CDR1 is SGHDT and CDR2 YYEEEE. The CDR3, as DNA: TGTGCCAGCAGCCCGCGCGGGGGGGGTGAAAAACTGTTTTTT. This encodes CASSPRGGGEKLFF.